These 2 T cell receptor beta chains were sequenced from one sample in a study of T cell repertoires in cytomegalovirus infection (dated by TCRdb to between 2018 and 2021). The antigens for these receptors are not known. Sequencing relied on an Illumina HiSeq 1500. Through fastp at Q25 and MiXCR, TCRdb rebuilt clones from the public reads, retaining in-frame beta chains. Each entry merges the rows of one CDR3 protein and shows their most common DNA and genes. Present in this sample are some 940,000 distinct CDR3 sequences, approximately 31% of which were seen just once. Over 13% of the sample is in the top ten clones. Interpreted using the paper, the treatment or condition label stands for: in vitro stimulation with specific CMV peptide epitopes to enrich CMV-specific T cells. The sequencing used cultured CD8+ T cells from PBMCs, collected from culture after CMV antigen stimulation. These receptors were obtained from a human donor in good health (CMV status not recorded). Some clones in this sample may be carry-over from other donors' samples.

The CDR3 loop reads CASSEYRSGQETQYF. CDR3 coding DNA: TGTGCCAGCAGTGAATATAGATCGGGGCAAGAGACCCAGTACTTC. This rearrangement joins TRBV25-1 to TRBJ2-5; tentatively, D is TRBD2 (5 bases). Germline CDR1 MGHDK, CDR2 SYGVNS. V gave up 0 bases and J gave up 2 bases, with 10 bases separating them. The CDR3 has 15 amino acids.

The rearrangement links TRBV27 to TRBJ2-1; D assignment may be TRBD1 or TRBD2 (5 bases each). The V end was cut by 3 bases, the J end by 3 bases, with 9 bases between. The CDR3 runs to 14 residues. Germline CDR1 and CDR2: MNHEY and SMNVEV (reference sequence). CDR3 region: CASSFGDDYNEQFF. Written as DNA, the CDR3 is TGTGCCAGCAGTTTCGGGGACGACTACAATGAGCAGTTCTTC.